These T cell receptor beta chains were read from a single sample in a study of shared clonotypes between healthy human individuals. The table came from immunoSEQ multiplex PCR; TCRdb's copy has only in-frame clones and leaves some out. The data contain around 2.1 million clones, under 95% of them singletons. Sample: naive CD8+ T cells from PBMCs. Source of these receptors: a man in his late teens or twenties in good health. Some clones in this sample may be carry-over from other donors' samples. CDR3s include the opening cysteine and the closing phenylalanine or tryptophan. A D gene is named only where the DNA matches it firmly. Expanded clones get a size class; other rows say once, few or many, or leave the size out.

j_gene | v_gene | abundance | d_gene | CDR3aa | CDR3nt
TRBJ2-7 | TRBV5-1 | - | - | CASSLGRENHEQYF | TGCGCCAGCAGCTTGGGACGGGAGAACCACGAGCAGTACTTC
TRBJ1-5 | TRBV27 | - | - | CASSLLIGDQPQHF | TGTGCCAGCAGTTTATTAATAGGGGATCAGCCCCAGCATTTT
TRBJ2-1 | TRBV7-7 | - | TRBD2 | CASSLDSGGRNEQFF | TGTGCCAGCAGCTTAGATTCGGGAGGTAGGAATGAGCAGTTCTTC
TRBJ1-2 | TRBV7-6 | - | - | CASSLGDGYTF | TGTGCCAGCAGCTTAGGTGATGGCTACACCTTC
TRBJ1-2 | TRBV28 | - | - | CASSRQGRIYGYTF | TGTGCCAGCAGTCGCCAGGGGAGAATCTATGGCTACACCTTC
TRBJ2-3 | TRBV6-5 | - | - | CASTSVGAGTDTQYF | TGTGCCAGCACCTCTGTGGGGGCCGGCACAGATACGCAGTATTTT
TRBJ2-3 | TRBV14 | - | - | CASSYLDLGFTDTQYF | TGTGCCAGCAGTTATCTGGACCTCGGATTCACAGATACGCAGTATTTT
TRBJ1-3 | TRBV9 | - | - | CASSEGMSGNTIYF | TGTGCCAGCAGCGAAGGGATGTCTGGAAACACCATATATTTT
TRBJ2-7 | TRBV7-2 | - | TRBD1 | CASSHPGQGIREQYF | TGTGCCAGCAGCCACCCGGGACAGGGGATCCGCGAGCAGTACTTC
TRBJ2-7 | TRBV27 | once | - | CASSLERALFSYEQYF | TGTGCCAGCAGTTTAGAGCGGGCGCTATTCTCCTACGAGCAGTACTTC
TRBJ2-1 | TRBV27 | - | - | CASLGLYNEQFF | TGTGCCAGCCTAGGATTGTACAATGAGCAGTTCTTC
TRBJ1-5 | TRBV4-3 | - | TRBD1 | CASSQDSPAGGTQPQHF | TGCGCCAGCAGCCAAGATTCCCCGGCAGGGGGAACTCAGCCCCAGCATTTT
TRBJ2-7 | TRBV5-1 | - | TRBD2 | CASSLLPSGRYEQYF | TGCGCCAGCAGCTTGCTCCCTAGCGGGAGGTACGAGCAGTACTTC
TRBJ2-7 | TRBV11-2 | - | TRBD1 | CASSTQSRDRARGEQYF | TGTGCCAGCAGCACCCAATCGAGGGACAGGGCCAGAGGGGAGCAGTACTTC
TRBJ2-7 | TRBV9 | - | - | CASSEYVGGEQYF | TGTGCCAGCAGCGAATATGTCGGGGGCGAGCAGTACTTC
TRBJ2-2 | TRBV7-9 | - | - | CASSWYSHTGELFF | TGTGCCAGCAGCTGGTACTCTCACACCGGGGAGCTGTTTTTT
TRBJ1-1 | TRBV7-2 | - | - | CASSPVGGGTEAFF | TGTGCCAGCAGCCCGGTCGGGGGAGGCACTGAAGCTTTCTTT
TRBJ2-1 | TRBV9 | - | - | CASSVVPSGYEQFF | TGTGCCAGCAGCGTAGTCCCTAGTGGATATGAGCAGTTCTTC
TRBJ2-1 | TRBV10-3 | - | TRBD2 | CAISEPAGGDEQFF | TGTGCCATCAGTGAGCCAGCGGGAGGGGATGAGCAGTTCTTC
TRBJ2-7 | TRBV2 | - | - | CASIDRDTSYEQYF | TGTGCCAGCATCGACCGGGACACCTCCTACGAGCAGTACTTC
TRBJ2-7 | TRBV4-3 | - | - | CASSPTEEPGPYEQYF | TGCGCCAGCAGCCCCACGGAAGAGCCGGGGCCCTACGAGCAGTACTTC
TRBJ1-6 | TRBV18 | - | - | CASSGTDNSPLHF | TGTGCCAGCTCGGGGACCGATAATTCACCCCTCCACTTT
TRBJ2-3 | TRBV7-3 | - | TRBD1 | CASSSTGGRGDTQYF | TGTGCCAGCAGCTCGACAGGGGGCCGGGGAGATACGCAGTATTTT
TRBJ2-1 | TRBV27 | - | TRBD2 | CASSLLAGGPNEQFF | TGTGCCAGCAGTTTACTAGCGGGAGGGCCGAATGAGCAGTTCTTC
TRBJ1-5 | TRBV7-8 | - | - | CASSGQQGAGNQPQHF | TGTGCCAGCAGCGGACAGCAGGGTGCGGGCAATCAGCCCCAGCATTTT
TRBJ1-5 | TRBV27 | - | - | CASSPGRVSQPQHF | TGTGCCAGCAGCCCCGGGAGGGTTTCTCAGCCCCAGCATTTT
TRBJ2-7 | TRBV5-1 | - | - | CASSPRGDEQYF | TGCGCCAGCAGCCCTAGAGGGGACGAGCAGTACTTC
TRBJ2-2 | TRBV27 | - | - | CASSFRAANTGELFF | TGTGCCAGCAGTTTCCGAGCCGCGAACACCGGGGAGCTGTTTTTT
TRBJ2-5 | TRBV7-9 | few | - | CASSYQETQYF | TGTGCCAGCAGCTATCAAGAGACCCAGTACTTC
TRBJ2-7 | TRBV7-3 | - | TRBD2 | CASSPRTSGSIDEQYF | TGTGCCAGCAGCCCCCGGACTAGCGGGAGTATTGACGAGCAGTACTTC
TRBJ1-4 | TRBV2 | - | - | CASRSRDGREKLFF | TGTGCCAGCAGGAGTAGGGACGGCCGTGAAAAACTGTTTTTT
TRBJ2-2 | TRBV7-9 | - | TRBD2 | CASRLTSGGNTGELFF | TGTGCCAGCAGACTAACTAGCGGGGGGAACACCGGGGAGCTGTTTTTT
TRBJ2-2 | TRBV27 | - | TRBD2 | CASSSLLAGGGGELFF | TGTGCCAGCAGTTCACTACTAGCGGGAGGGGGCGGGGAGCTGTTTTTT
TRBJ1-3 | TRBV28 | - | - | CASSRIIGDLRSGNTIYF | TGTGCCAGCAGCCGAATTATTGGGGACTTACGCTCTGGAAACACCATATATTTT
TRBJ2-1 | TRBV4-2 | - | - | CASSQDWVSEADYYNEQFF | TGTGCCAGCAGCCAAGATTGGGTATCTGAGGCGGACTACTACAATGAGCAGTTCTTC
TRBJ2-7 | TRBV11-2 | - | - | CASSHYGTKTYEQYF | TGTGCCAGCAGCCACTACGGGACAAAGACCTACGAGCAGTACTTC
TRBJ1-1 | TRBV28 | - | TRBD1 | CASSPPQGEEAFF | TGTGCCAGCAGCCCCCCCCAGGGGGAGGAAGCTTTCTTT
TRBJ1-2 | TRBV7-9 | - | - | CASSPKGGGGYTF | TGTGCCAGCAGCCCAAAAGGGGGTGGTGGCTACACCTTC
TRBJ2-7 | TRBV27 | - | TRBD1 | CASGLDRAHEQYF | TGTGCCAGTGGACTTGACAGGGCCCACGAGCAGTACTTC
TRBJ2-7 | TRBV9 | - | TRBD1 | CASSNGQGYEQYF | TGTGCCAGCAGCAATGGACAGGGGTATGAGCAGTACTTC
TRBJ2-1 | TRBV19 | once | - | CASSIAPNEQFF | TGTGCCAGTAGTATAGCCCCCAATGAGCAGTTCTTC
TRBJ1-2 | TRBV5-4 | - | TRBD1 | CASSNRQGDGYTF | TGTGCCAGCAGTAATCGACAGGGTGATGGCTACACCTTC
TRBJ1-2 | TRBV9 | - | - | CASSGGLINGYTF | TGTGCCAGCAGCGGGGGGCTCATAAATGGCTACACCTTC
TRBJ1-4 | TRBV13 | - | - | CASSHTGGEKLFF | TGTGCCAGCAGCCATACTGGCGGTGAAAAACTGTTTTTT
TRBJ2-7 | TRBV11-3 | - | - | CASSLAQGYEQYF | TGTGCCAGCAGCTTAGCACAGGGCTACGAGCAGTACTTC
TRBJ1-1 | TRBV7-3 | - | - | CASSPQLNTEAFF | TGTGCCAGCAGCCCACAGTTGAACACTGAAGCTTTCTTT
TRBJ2-1 | TRBV7-2 | - | - | CASSLGVRAYNEQFF | TGTGCCAGCAGCTTAGGTGTCAGGGCCTACAATGAGCAGTTCTTC
TRBJ2-1 | TRBV27 | - | - | CASSPIWESSDEQFF | TGTGCCAGCAGTCCGATCTGGGAATCTAGCGATGAGCAGTTCTTC
TRBJ2-7 | TRBV12-5 | - | - | CASGLPTVPGAYKPPAYEQYF | TGTGCTAGTGGTTTACCAACTGTCCCGGGGGCATATAAGCCGCCCGCCTACGAGCAGTACTTC
TRBJ2-3 | TRBV10-3 | - | - | CASPQRDTQYF | TGTGCCAGTCCTCAGAGGGATACGCAGTATTTT
TRBJ2-7 | TRBV10-3 | - | TRBD1 | CAINDGTGHLEQYF | TGTGCCATCAACGACGGGACAGGGCATCTCGAGCAGTACTTC
TRBJ2-2 | TRBV4-3 | once | - | CASSQDSAGAMTGELFF | TGCGCCAGCAGCCAAGATAGCGCGGGGGCTATGACCGGGGAGCTGTTTTTT
TRBJ1-3 | TRBV15 | - | - | CATSREDSSGNTIYF | TGTGCCACCAGCAGAGAGGACAGTTCTGGAAACACCATATATTTT
TRBJ2-7 | TRBV29-1 | - | TRBD1 | CSVDTGGSYEQYF | TGCAGCGTCGACACAGGGGGTTCCTACGAGCAGTACTTC
TRBJ1-2 | TRBV5-1 | - | TRBD1 | CASSIEQGLGGGYTF | TGCGCCAGCAGCATAGAACAGGGGTTAGGAGGCGGCTACACCTTC